The clone carrying this TCR beta chain was seen a few times. The ends were cut back, 5 bases at V and 0 bases at J, with 7 bases in the middle. This CDR3 has 13 residues. The V gene's germline CDR1 is LNHDA and CDR2 SQIVND (reference sequence). These data belong to a study of technical replicates of blood from a handful of donors. Sequencing used immunoSEQ multiplex PCR; TCRdb keeps in-frame clones, though not all of them. The sample has about 73,000 clones, roughly 93% seen once. Sequenced: T cells isolated from PBMCs. This TCR was recovered from a human donor in good health. The J gene is TRBJ1-1, the V gene TRBV19; D ambiguous. CDR3 bases: TGTGCCAGTAGTTGGGCCGTGAACACTGAAGCTTTCTTT. As protein: CASSWAVNTEAFF.